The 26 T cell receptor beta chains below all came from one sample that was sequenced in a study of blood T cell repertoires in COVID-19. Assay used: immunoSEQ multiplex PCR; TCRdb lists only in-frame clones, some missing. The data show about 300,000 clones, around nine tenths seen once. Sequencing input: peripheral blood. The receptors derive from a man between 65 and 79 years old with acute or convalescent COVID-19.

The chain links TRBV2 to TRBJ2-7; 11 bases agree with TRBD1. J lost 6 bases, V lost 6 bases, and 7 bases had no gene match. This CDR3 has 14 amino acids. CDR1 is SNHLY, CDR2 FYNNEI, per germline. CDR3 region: CASRRDRGALEQYF. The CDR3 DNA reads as TGTGCCAGCAGGAGGGACAGGGGGGCCCTCGAGCAGTACTTC.

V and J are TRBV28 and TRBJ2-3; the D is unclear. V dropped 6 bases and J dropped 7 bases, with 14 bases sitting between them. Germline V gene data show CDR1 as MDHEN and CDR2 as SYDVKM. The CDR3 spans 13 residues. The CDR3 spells CASRNPTRNTQYF. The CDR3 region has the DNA TGTGCCAGCAGGAACCCGACTCGGAATACGCAGTATTTT.

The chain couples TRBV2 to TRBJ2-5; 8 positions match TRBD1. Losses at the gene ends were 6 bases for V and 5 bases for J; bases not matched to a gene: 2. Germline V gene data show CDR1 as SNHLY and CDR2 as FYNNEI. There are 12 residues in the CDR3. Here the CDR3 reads CASRGDRETQYF. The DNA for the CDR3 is TGTGCCAGCAGGGGGGACAGGGAGACCCAGTACTTC.

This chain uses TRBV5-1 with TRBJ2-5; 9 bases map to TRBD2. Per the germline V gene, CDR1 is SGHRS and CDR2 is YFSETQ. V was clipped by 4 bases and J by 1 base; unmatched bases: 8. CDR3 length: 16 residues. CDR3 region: CASSPGASGIQETQYF. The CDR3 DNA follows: TGCGCCAGCAGCCCAGGGGCTAGCGGGATCCAAGAGACCCAGTACTTC.

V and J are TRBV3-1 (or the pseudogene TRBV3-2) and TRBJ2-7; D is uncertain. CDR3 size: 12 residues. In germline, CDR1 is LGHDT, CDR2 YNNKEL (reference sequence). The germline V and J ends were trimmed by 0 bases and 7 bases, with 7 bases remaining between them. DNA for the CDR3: TGTGCCAGCAGCCAAGATGCAGGAGAGCAGTACTTC. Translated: CASSQDAGEQYF.

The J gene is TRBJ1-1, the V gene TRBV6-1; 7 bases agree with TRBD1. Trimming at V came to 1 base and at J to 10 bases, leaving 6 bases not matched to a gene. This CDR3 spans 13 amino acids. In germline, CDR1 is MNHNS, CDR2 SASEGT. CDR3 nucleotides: TGTGCCAGCAGTGAAGGACAGGGAACAGGAGCTTTCTTT. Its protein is CASSEGQGTGAFF.

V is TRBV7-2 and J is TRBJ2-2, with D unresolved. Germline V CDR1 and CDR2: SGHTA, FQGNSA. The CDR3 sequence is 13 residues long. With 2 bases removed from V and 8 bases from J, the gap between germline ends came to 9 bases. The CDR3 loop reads CASSLLATGELFF. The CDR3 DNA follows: TGTGCCAGCAGCTTACTGGCGACTGGGGAGCTGTTTTTT.

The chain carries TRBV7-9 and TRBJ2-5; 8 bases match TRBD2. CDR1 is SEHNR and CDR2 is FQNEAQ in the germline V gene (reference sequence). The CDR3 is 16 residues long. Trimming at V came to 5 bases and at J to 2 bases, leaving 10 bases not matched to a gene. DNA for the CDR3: TGTGCCAGCAGCCTTGGGACTAGGGGCCCTCAAGAGACCCAGTACTTC. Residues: CASSLGTRGPQETQYF.

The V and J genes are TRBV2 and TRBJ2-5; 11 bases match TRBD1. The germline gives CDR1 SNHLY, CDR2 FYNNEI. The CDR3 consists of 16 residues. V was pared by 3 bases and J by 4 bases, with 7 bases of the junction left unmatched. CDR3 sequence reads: CASSDGRDRGGETQYF. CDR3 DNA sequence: TGTGCCAGCAGTGATGGCCGGGACAGGGGGGGAGAGACCCAGTACTTC. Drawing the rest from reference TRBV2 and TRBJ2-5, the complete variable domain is EPEVTQTPSHQVTQMGQEVILRCVPISNHLYFYWYRQILGQKVEFLVSFYNNEISEKSEIFDDQFSVERPDGSNFTLKIRSTKLEDSAMYFCASSDGRDRGGETQYFGPGTRLLVL.

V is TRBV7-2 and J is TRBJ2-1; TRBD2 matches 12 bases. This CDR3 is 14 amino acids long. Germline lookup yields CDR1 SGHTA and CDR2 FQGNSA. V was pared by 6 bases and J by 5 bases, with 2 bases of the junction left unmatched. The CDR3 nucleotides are TGTGCCAGCAGGACTAGCGGGAGCCACAATGAGCAGTTCTTC. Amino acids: CASRTSGSHNEQFF.

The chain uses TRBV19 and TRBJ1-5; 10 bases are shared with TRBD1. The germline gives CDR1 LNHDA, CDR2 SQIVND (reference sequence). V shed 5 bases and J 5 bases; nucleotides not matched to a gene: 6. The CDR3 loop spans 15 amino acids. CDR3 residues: CASSVMDRGYQPQHF. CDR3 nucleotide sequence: TGTGCCAGTAGTGTAATGGACAGGGGGTATCAGCCCCAGCATTTT. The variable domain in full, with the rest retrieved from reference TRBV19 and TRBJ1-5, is DGGITQSPKYLFRKEGQNVTLSCEQNLNHDAMYWYRQDPGQGLRLIYYSQIVNDFQKGDIAEGYSVSREKKESFPLTVTSAQKNPTAFYLCASSVMDRGYQPQHFGDGTRLSIL.

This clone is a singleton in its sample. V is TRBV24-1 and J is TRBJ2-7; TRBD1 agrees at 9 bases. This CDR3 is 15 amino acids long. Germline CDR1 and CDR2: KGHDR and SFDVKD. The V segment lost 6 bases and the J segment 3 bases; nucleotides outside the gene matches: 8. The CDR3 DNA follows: TGTGCCACCAGTCCGGGACAGGGCCACTACTACGAGCAGTACTTC. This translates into CATSPGQGHYYEQYF.

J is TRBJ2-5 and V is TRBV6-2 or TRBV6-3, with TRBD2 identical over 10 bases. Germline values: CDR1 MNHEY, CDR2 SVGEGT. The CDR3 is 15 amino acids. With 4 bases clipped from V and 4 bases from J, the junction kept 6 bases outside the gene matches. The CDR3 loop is CASSSGTSVIETQYF. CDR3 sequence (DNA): TGTGCCAGCAGTTCCGGGACTAGCGTAATAGAGACCCAGTACTTC.

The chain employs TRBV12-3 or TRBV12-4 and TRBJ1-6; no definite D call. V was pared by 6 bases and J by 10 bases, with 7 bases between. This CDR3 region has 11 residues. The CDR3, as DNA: TGTGCCAGCAGCCCCGGGTCACCCCTCCACTTT. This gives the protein CASSPGSPLHF.

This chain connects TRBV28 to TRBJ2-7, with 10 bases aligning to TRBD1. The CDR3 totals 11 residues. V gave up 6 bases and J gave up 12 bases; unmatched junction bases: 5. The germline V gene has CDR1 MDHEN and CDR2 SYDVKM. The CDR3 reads CASRNRDRGYF. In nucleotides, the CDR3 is TGTGCCAGCAGGAACCGGGACAGGGGGTACTTC.

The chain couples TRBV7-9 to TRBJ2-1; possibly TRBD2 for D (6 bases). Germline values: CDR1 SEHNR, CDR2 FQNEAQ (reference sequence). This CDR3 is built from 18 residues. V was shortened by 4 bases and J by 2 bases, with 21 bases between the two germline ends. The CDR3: CASSSGDLRGAAYNEQFF. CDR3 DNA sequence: TGTGCCAGCAGCTCGGGGGACCTCAGAGGGGCGGCCTACAATGAGCAGTTCTTC.

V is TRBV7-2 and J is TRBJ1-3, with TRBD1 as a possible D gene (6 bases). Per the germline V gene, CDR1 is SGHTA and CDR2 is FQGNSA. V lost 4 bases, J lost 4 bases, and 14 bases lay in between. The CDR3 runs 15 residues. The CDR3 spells CASSSARGHGNTIYF. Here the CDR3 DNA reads TGTGCCAGCAGCTCGGCGCGGGGGCACGGAAACACCATATATTTT.

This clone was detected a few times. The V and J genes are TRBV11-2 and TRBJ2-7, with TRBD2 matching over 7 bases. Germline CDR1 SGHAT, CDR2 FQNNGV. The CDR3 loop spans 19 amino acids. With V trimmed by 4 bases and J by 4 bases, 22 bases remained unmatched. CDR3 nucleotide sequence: TGTGCCAGCAGCTCGATGACCGGGACTATCGGGGGAACTATGTACGAGCAGTACTTC. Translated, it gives CASSSMTGTIGGTMYEQYF.

CDR3 sequence (DNA): TGTGCCAGTAGTATAGCGTCCGGGGGGAATGAGCAGTTCTTC. Translated, it gives CASSIASGGNEQFF. This chain links TRBV19 with TRBJ2-1, with 7 nucleotides matching TRBD2. J gave up 7 bases and V 1 base, and 4 bases lay outside the gene matches. CDR3 length: 14 amino acids. CDR1 is LNHDA and CDR2 is SQIVND in the germline V gene (reference sequence).

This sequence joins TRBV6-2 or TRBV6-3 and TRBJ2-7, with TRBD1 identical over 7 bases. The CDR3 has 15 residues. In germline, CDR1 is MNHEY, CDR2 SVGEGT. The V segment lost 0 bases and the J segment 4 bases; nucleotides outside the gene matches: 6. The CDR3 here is CASSYSLQGVYEQYF. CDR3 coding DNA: TGTGCCAGCAGTTACTCGTTGCAGGGGGTGTACGAGCAGTACTTC.

CDR3 in amino acids: CASSDSSYEQYF. CDR3 DNA: TGTGCCAGCAGTGACAGCTCCTACGAGCAGTACTTC. The chain couples TRBV28 to TRBJ2-7; D may be TRBD1 (5 bases). V was shortened by 5 bases and J by 0 bases, with 5 bases between the two germline ends. The CDR3 consists of 12 residues. The germline V gene has CDR1 MDHEN and CDR2 SYDVKM. Filled out from reference TRBV28 and TRBJ2-7, the complete variable domain reads DVKVTQSSRYLVKRTGEKVFLECVQDMDHENMFWYRQDPGLGLRLIYFSYDVKMKEKGDIPEGYSVSREKKERFSLILESASTNQTSMYLCASSDSSYEQYFGPGTRLTVT.

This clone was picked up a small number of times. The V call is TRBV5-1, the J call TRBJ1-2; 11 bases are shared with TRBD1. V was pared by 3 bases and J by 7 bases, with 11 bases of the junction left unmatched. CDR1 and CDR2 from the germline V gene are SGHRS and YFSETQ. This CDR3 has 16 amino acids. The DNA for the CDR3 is TGCGCCAGCAGCTCGGCCGGGACAGGGGGAATTGCTGGCTACACCTTC. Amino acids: CASSSAGTGGIAGYTF.

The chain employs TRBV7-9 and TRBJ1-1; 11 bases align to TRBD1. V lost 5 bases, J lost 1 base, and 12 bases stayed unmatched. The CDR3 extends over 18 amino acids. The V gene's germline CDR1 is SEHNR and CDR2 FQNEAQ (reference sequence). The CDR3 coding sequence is TGTGCCAGCAGCACTCGGGACAGGGGGAGGTTTTGGAACACTGAAGCTTTCTTT. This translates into CASSTRDRGRFWNTEAFF.

The CDR3 nucleotides read TGTGCCAGCAGCGGGGGGGCGGGGGTTGGATTGGAGACCCAGTACTTC. This encodes CASSGGAGVGLETQYF. The V call is TRBV7-7, the J call TRBJ2-5; tentatively, D is TRBD2 (7 bases). CDR3 length: 16 amino acids. V lost 5 bases and J lost 5, with 21 bases in between. Germline CDR1 and CDR2: SSHAT and FNYEAQ (reference sequence).

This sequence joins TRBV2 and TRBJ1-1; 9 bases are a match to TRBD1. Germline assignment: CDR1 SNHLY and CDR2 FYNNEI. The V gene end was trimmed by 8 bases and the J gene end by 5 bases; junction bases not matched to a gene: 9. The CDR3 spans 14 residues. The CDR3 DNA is TGTGCCAGCCTTGGGGACAGGGTAGGTACTGAAGCTTTCTTT. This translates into CASLGDRVGTEAFF. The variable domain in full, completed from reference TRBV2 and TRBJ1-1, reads EPEVTQTPSHQVTQMGQEVILRCVPISNHLYFYWYRQILGQKVEFLVSFYNNEISEKSEIFDDQFSVERPDGSNFTLKIRSTKLEDSAMYFCASLGDRVGTEAFFGQGTRLTVV.

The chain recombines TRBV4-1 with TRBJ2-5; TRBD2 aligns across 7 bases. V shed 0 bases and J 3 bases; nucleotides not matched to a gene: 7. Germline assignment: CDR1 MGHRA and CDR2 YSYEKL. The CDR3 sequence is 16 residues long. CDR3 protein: CASSQERLGGKETQYF. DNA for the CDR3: TGCGCCAGCAGCCAAGAAAGATTGGGGGGGAAAGAGACCCAGTACTTC.